This TCR beta chain was retrieved from a study of blood T cell repertoires in COVID-19. At the level of the study: Italy, Spain and the United States were the sources of the convalescent and acute COVID-19 samples.

Per the original methods: Amplifying reference gene primers gave estimates of nucleated cell counts. Assay: immunoSEQ multiplex PCR; the TCRdb copy retains only in-frame clones and omits some. Clone size and V and J calls were adopted from that table, with D and trimming inferred from the DNA. The sample comprises tens of thousands of clones, approximately 89% of which are singletons, and about 2.5% rests with the top ten. Germline V CDR1 and CDR2: SGHKS, YYEKEE (reference sequence). V lost 2 bases to trimming and J lost 9 bases; unmatched junction nucleotides: 5. The CDR3 runs to 15 residues. Sequencing was done on a sample of peripheral blood. The TCR sequence derives from a man in his fifties or sixties with acute or convalescent COVID-19. The chain uses TRBV5-5 and TRBJ2-1; 13 nucleotides align to TRBD2. CDR3 sequence reads: CASSFTSGGAGEQFF. CDR3 DNA: TGTGCCAGCAGCTTCACTAGCGGGGGGGCCGGTGAGCAGTTCTTC.